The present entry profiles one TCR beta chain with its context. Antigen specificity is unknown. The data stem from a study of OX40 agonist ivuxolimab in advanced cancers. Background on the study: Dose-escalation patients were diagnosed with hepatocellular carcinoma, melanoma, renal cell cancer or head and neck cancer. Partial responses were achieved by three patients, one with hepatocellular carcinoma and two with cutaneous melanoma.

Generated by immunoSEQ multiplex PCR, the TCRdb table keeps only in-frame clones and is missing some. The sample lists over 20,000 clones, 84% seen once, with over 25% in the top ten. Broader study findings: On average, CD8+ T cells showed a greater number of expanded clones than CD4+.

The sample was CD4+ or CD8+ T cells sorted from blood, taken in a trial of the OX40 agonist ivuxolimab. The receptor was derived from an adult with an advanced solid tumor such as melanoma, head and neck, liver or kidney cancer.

Written as DNA, the CDR3 is TGTGCCAGCAGCCCGGTGACAGAATACGAGCAGTACTTC. It specifies CASSPVTEYEQYF. V gene TRBV7-9 combines with J gene TRBJ2-7; possibly TRBD1 for D (5 bases). The V end lost 5 bases, the J end lost 4 bases, and 12 bases lay between the germline ends. Germline CDR1 SEHNR, CDR2 FQNEAQ (reference sequence). The CDR3 spans 13 residues.